Described below is a single TCR beta chain sequence and its context. The data belong to a study of Ad26.COV2.S vaccination and SARS-CoV-2 variants. Study as a whole: Once, or twice with 56 days between doses, Ad26.COV2.S was given intramuscularly.

Trimming took off 3 bases at V and 0 bases at J, with 11 bases between the two ends. The CDR3 length is 15 residues. The germline V gene has CDR1 GTSNPN and CDR2 SVGIG (reference sequence). This sample's treatment: some 19 received Ad26.COV2.S at low or high dose, single or two shots; several received placebo; per-sample allocation not given. Repertoires come from day 63 after the first vaccine or placebo injection. TCRdb's copy holds only in-frame clones and misses some; the assay was immunoSEQ multiplex PCR. The table lists fewer than 400,000 clones, just under 85% of them singletons, with around 2% in the top ten.

This receptor was obtained from a person between 18 and 65 years old who received the Ad26.COV2.S COVID-19 vaccine or a placebo. This rearrangement joins TRBV30 to TRBJ1-4; D is perhaps TRBD1 (5 bases). Sequenced material: peripheral blood, taken in a trial of Ad26.COV2.S vaccine versus placebo. CDR3 DNA: TGTGCCTGGAGGCGAGGGGCAGCAACTAATGAAAAACTGTTTTTT. Translated: CAWRRGAATNEKLFF.